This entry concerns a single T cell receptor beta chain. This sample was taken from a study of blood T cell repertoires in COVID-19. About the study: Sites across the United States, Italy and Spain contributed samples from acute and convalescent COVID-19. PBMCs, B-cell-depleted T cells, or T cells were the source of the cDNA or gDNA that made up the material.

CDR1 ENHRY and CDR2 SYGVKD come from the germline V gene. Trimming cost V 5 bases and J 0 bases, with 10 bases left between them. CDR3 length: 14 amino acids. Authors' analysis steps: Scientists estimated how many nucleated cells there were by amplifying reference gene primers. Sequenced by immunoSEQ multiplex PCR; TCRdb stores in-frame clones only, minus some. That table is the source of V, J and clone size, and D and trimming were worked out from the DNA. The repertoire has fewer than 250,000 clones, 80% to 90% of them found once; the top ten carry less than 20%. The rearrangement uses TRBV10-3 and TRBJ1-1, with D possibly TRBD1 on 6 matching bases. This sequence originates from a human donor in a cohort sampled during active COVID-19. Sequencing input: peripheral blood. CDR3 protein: CAISLDSMNTEAFF. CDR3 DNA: TGTGCCATCAGTTTGGACAGCATGAACACTGAAGCTTTCTTT.